This TCR beta chain was sequenced in a study of post-analysis software for immune sequencing data. Concerning this clonotype: The antigen is not known.

Study-wide results and caveats: Included in a set of about five TRBV segments more frequent in patients than controls were TRBV5-6, TRBV5-1 and TRBV20-1.

Built from TCR beta cDNA, the libraries had unique molecular identifiers in them. Between about 1 and 10 million T cells gave rise to roughly 0.5 million cDNA molecules. TCRdb independently ran MiXCR on the PCR reads; one entry per CDR3 protein. The repertoire has about 560,000 distinct CDR3 sequences, about 44% of them found once; the top ten carry around 1.7%. CDR3 size: 15 residues. Germline CDR1 reads SGHTA; CDR2 reads FQGNSA. The ends lost 6 bases at V and 2 bases at J; junction bases unmatched: 5. The sample was blood. This TCR derives from a girl aged 5-17 years with multiple sclerosis. The J gene is TRBJ2-1, the V gene TRBV7-2; TRBD2 aligns across 9 bases. CDR3 sequence: CASRGAGGPYNEQFF. The DNA for the CDR3 is TGTGCCAGCAGGGGTGCGGGAGGGCCCTACAATGAGCAGTTCTTC.